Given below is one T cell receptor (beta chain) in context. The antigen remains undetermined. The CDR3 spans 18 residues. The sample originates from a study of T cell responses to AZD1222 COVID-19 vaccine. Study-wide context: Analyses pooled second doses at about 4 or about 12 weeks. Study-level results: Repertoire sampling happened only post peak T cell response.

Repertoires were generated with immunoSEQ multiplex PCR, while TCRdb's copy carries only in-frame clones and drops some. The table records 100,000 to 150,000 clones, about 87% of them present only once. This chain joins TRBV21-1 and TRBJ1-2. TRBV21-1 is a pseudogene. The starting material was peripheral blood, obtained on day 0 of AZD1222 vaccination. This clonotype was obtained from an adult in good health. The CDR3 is CASSKGPTVSRANYGYTF. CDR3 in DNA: TGTGCCAGCAGCAAAGGACCGACTGTAAGTAGGGCTAACTATGGCTACACCTTC.